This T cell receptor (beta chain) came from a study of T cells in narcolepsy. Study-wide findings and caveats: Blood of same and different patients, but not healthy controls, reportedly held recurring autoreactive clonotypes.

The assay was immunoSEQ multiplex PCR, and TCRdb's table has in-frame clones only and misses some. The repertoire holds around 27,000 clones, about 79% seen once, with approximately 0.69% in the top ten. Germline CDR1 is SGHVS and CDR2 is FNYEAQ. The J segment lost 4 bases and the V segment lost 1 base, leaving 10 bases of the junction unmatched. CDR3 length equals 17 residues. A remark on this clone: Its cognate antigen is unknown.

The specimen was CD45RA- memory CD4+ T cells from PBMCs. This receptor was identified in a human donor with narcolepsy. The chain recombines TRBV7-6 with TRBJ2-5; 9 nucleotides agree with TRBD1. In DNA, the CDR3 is TGTGCCAGCAGCTTAGTGCCGCCACAGGGGGCTTTAGAGACCCAGTACTTC. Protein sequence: CASSLVPPQGALETQYF. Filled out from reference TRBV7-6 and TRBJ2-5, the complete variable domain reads GAGVSQSPRYKVTKRGQDVALRCDPISGHVSLYWYRQALGQGPEFLTYFNYEAQQDKSGLPNDRFSAERPEGSISTLTIQRTEQRDSAMYRCASSLVPPQGALETQYFGPGTRLLVL.